The 5 T cell receptor beta chains given below trace back to one sample, sequenced in a study of T cell clonality in common variable immunodeficiency. Whole-study results and caveats: Reportedly, TCR beta sequences from common variable immunodeficiency showed fewer deletions and N-nucleotide insertions.

Antigens for these TCRs are unknown. The data were produced by immunoSEQ multiplex PCR, yet TCRdb's version contains in-frame clones alone and is incomplete. The sample shows about 6,600 clones, none of them appearing just once. Sequencing was performed on peripheral blood mononuclear cells. These receptors all come from a human donor with common variable immunodeficiency.

To note about this clone: The read gets to within 3 residues of the CDR3 end, and the germline J gene fills in the rest. This rearrangement joins TRBV18 to TRBJ1-5, with 7 bases aligning to TRBD1. The germline V gene encodes CDR1 KGHSH and CDR2 LQKENI. Losses at the gene ends were 3 bases for V and 7 bases for J; bases not matched to a gene: 6. The CDR3 runs 14 residues. The sequenced part of the CDR3 DNA is TGTGCCAGCTCACCCCAGACAGGGATCCAGCCC. Its protein is CASSPQTGIQP. The full CDR3 is CASSPQTGIQPQHF.

On this clone itself: The sequenced fragment ends 3 residues before the CDR3 boundary, so the rest is inferred from the germline J gene. The rearrangement uses TRBV19 and TRBJ1-1; the D is unclear. The CDR3 runs 13 residues. The ends were cut back, 0 bases at V and 4 bases at J, with 6 bases in the middle. Per the germline V gene, CDR1 is LNHDA and CDR2 is SQIVND (reference sequence). CDR3 sequence reads: CASSIDRVTEAFF. CDR3 DNA, as far as it was read: TGTGCCAGTAGTATAGATAGGGTCACTGAA.

As regards this clone: The read falls 3 residues short of the CDR3 end, and the missing part is taken from the germline J gene. The chain couples TRBV19 to TRBJ2-3; a possible D gene is TRBD1 (6 bases). Trimming removed 5 bases at V and 0 bases at J, with 12 bases between. CDR3 length: 15 amino acids. CDR1 is LNHDA and CDR2 is SQIVND in the germline V gene (reference sequence). The CDR3 is CASSPRQASTDTQYF. Incomplete CDR3 DNA: TGTGCCAGTAGTCCAAGACAGGCTAGCACAGATACG.

This clone showed up just a few times. With the read ending 3 residues before the CDR3 end, the germline J gene is used to fill in that end. The chain recombines TRBV18 with TRBJ1-1; D is ambiguous. CDR1 and CDR2 (germline): KGHSH, LQKENI. This CDR3 is 14 amino acids long. Deletions cut 3 bases from V and 5 bases from J, with 13 bases between. CDR3: CASSPRGIGTEAFF. The DNA read from the CDR3 is TGTGCCAGCTCACCGCGGGGAATTGGTACTGAA.

This clone occurred a few times. CDR3 DNA (partial): TGTGCCAGTAGTACCACCGGGACAGGGGGCACTGAA. Protein product: CASSTTGTGGTE. The full-length CDR3 reads as CASSTTGTGGTEAFF. The chain carries TRBV19 and TRBJ1-1; 11 nucleotides match TRBD1. The CDR3 extends 3 residues past the end of the read, so its final part is completed from the germline J gene. Germline values: CDR1 LNHDA, CDR2 SQIVND (reference sequence). The CDR3 spans 15 residues. Unmatched junction bases numbered 5, after V lost 4 bases and J lost 4 bases.